Detailed here is one T cell receptor beta chain. What this receptor recognizes is not known. No much larger clone exists at a distance of one base, and base qualities are not known. The data are from a study of T cell repertoires in cytomegalovirus infection (dated by TCRdb to 2018 to 2020). Background on the whole study: Recently identified HLA-C-restricted CMV epitopes, whose presentation resists viral immunomodulation, were targeted by peptide stimulations together with well-studied HLA-B-restricted epitopes. The HLA type of each donor mattered for the analysis, because public TCR beta signatures pointed to carriage of CMV infection along with the matching HLA type. The full study reports these points: In both this cohort and an independent approximately 350-donor cohort, the cumulative frequency of public TCR beta family members distinguished carriers of CMV infection plus the relevant HLA type. In the ex vivo response, HLA-C-restricted CMV-specific TCR beta clonotypes were dominant, and in two of eight donors the single most frequent clonotype came from this HLA-C-restricted group.

The germline V gene (reference sequence) provides CDR1 MNHEY and CDR2 SMNVEV. The CDR3 runs 15 residues from the cysteine to the phenylalanine. Only the CDR3 part of the read is kept: 45 bases, read in frame from the first base. Trimming costs V 4 bases and J 10 bases, and their ends lie 20 bases apart. This specimen's treatment or condition label, interpreted: in vitro stimulation with specific CMV peptide epitopes to enrich CMV-specific T cells. Sequencing was performed on an Illumina HiSeq 1500. TCRdb itself trimmed the public reads at Q25 with fastp, ran MiXCR and retained productive beta chains. When rows share a CDR3 protein, they turn into one entry using the most common DNA and genes. The sample profile shows 80,000 to 90,000 distinct CDR3 sequences; about half of them were found once. More than 80% of the sample lies in the top ten.

Sample: CD8+ T cells from cultured PBMCs, taken from culture after CMV antigen stimulation. The chain is encoded by TRBV27 joined to TRBJ2-1; TRBD1 might be the D gene, on 6 matching bases. The TCR originated in a human donor in good health (CMV status not recorded). Some clones in this sample may be carry-over from other donors' samples. The encoded CDR3 is CASSSGGPRGGEQFF. The base sequence is TGTGCCAGCAGTTCCGGCGGGCCCAGGGGTGGGGAGCAGTTCTTC.